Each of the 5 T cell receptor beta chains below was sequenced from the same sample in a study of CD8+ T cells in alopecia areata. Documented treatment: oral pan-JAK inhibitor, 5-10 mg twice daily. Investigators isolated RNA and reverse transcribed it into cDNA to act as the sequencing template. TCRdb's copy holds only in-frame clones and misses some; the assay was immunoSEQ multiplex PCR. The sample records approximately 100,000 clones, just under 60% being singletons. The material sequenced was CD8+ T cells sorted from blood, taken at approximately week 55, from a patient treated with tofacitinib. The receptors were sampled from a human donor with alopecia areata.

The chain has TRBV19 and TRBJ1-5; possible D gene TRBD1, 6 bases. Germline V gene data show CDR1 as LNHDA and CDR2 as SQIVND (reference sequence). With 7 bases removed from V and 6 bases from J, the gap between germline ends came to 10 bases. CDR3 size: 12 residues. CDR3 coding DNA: TGTGCCAGTACCCTAGGGGGTCAGCCCCAGCATTTT. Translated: CASTLGGQPQHF.

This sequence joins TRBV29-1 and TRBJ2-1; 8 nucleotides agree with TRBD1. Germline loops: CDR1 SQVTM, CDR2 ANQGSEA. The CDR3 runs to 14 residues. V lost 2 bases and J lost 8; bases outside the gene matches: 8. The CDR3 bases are TGCAGCGTTGAACTGGAAGACAGGGGCGATGAGCAGTTCTTC. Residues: CSVELEDRGDEQFF.

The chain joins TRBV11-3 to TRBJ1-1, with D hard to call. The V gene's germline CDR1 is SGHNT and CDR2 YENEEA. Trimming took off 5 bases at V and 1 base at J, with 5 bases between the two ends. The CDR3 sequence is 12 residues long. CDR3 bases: TGTGCCAGCAGCCGGGGGAACACTGAAGCTTTCTTT. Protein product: CASSRGNTEAFF.

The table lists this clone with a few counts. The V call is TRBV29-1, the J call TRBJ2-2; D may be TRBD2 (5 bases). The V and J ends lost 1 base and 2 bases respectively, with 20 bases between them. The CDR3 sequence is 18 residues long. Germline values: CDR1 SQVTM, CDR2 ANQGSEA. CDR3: CSVEGGVGRTHNTGELFF. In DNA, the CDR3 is TGCAGCGTTGAAGGGGGAGTCGGCAGAACGCATAACACCGGGGAGCTGTTTTTT.

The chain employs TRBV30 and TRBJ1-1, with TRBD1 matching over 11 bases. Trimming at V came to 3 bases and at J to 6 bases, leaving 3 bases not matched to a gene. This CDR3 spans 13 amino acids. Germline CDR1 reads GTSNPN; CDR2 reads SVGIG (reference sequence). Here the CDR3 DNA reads TGTGCCTGGAGCACGGGACAGGGGGCTGAAGCTTTCTTT. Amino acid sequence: CAWSTGQGAEAFF.